The table lists the clone carrying this TCR beta chain with many counts. Its antigen is currently unknown. The data were obtained in a study of blood T cells in healthy people across ages. Points from the study as a whole: Total diversity from one million sequenced T cells was likely underestimated.

For the second PCR, which ran for about 6 to 11 cycles, a sample-barcoded 5' primer and a J-beta primer mix were used. One entry per CDR3 protein, called by TCRdb with MiXCR from the 5' RACE reads. The sample has some 370,000 distinct CDR3 sequences, 50% to 60% seen once. This sequence originates from a man in his sixties in good health. Specimen: blood.

CDR3 sequence (DNA): TGTGCCATCAGGGAGGGGCACTCGAACTATGGCTACACCTTC. This gives the protein CAIREGHSNYGYTF. The chain links TRBV10-3 to TRBJ1-2, with D possibly matching TRBD1 (5 bases). The CDR3 totals 14 residues. V was clipped by 6 bases and J by 2 bases, with 13 bases between them. CDR1 and CDR2 (germline): ENHRY, SYGVKD.